This entry lists 4 T cell receptor beta chains sequenced from one sample in a study of molecular identifiers for immune sequencing clone quantification. Each CDR3 protein gets one entry after TCRdb re-called the PCR reads with MiXCR. The repertoire consists of some 91,000 distinct CDR3 sequences, with more than 20% occurring once and the leading ten covering about 0.94%. Sequencing was performed on naive CD8+ T cells from blood, with Jurkat cell RNA spiked in. Subset reported: FACS-sorted CD8+CD4-CCR7+CD45RA+ naive T cells. These receptors originate from a human donor in good health. Some libraries in this study had Jurkat cell RNA spiked in.

The table lists this clonotype with many counts. The chain employs TRBV7-9 and TRBJ1-2; D not certain. V lost 3 bases, J lost 5 bases, and 13 bases lay in between. The CDR3 sequence is 14 residues long. Germline CDR1 SEHNR, CDR2 FQNEAQ (reference sequence). CDR3 nucleotides: TGTGCCAGCAGCTTCTACGACATGCCATATGGCTACACCTTC. The encoded protein is CASSFYDMPYGYTF.

This clonotype was counted between two and nine times. The rearrangement uses TRBV7-9 and TRBJ2-7; 7 bases line up with TRBD1. CDR3 length: 15 residues. Looked up from germline, CDR1 is SEHNR and CDR2 is FQNEAQ (reference sequence). The V and J ends lost 5 bases and 2 bases, in that order; junction bases with no gene match: 9. The chain's CDR3 is CASSPRQGHPYEQYF. The CDR3 coding sequence is TGTGCCAGCAGCCCTAGACAGGGACATCCCTACGAGCAGTACTTC.

This clonotype was picked up many times. This rearrangement joins TRBV6-1 to TRBJ2-4; 7 bases fit TRBD1. J gave up 6 bases and V 3 bases, and 8 bases lay outside the gene matches. Germline CDR1 is MNHNS and CDR2 is SASEGT. The CDR3 consists of 15 residues. The CDR3 reads CASSEETGSLNIQYF. The CDR3 DNA reads TGTGCCAGCAGTGAGGAGACAGGGTCGCTAAACATTCAGTACTTC.

This clonotype was recorded at least ten times. The chain carries TRBV6-2 or TRBV6-3 and TRBJ2-3, with 7 nucleotides matching TRBD1. Germline V gene sequence: CDR1 MNHEY, CDR2 SVGEGT. Trimming took 9 bases from V and 4 from J; bases not matched to a gene: 4. The CDR3 is 12 residues long. CDR3 nucleotide sequence: TGTGCCAGACCCACAGGGGCAGATACGCAGTATTTT. Its translation is CARPTGADTQYF.